This T cell receptor (beta chain) is from a study of T cell responses to AZD1222 COVID-19 vaccine. Whole-study findings and limits: Spike-wide coverage was observed for vaccine-associated CD4 TCRs, with dominant responses at 160-218 and 743-854.

Trimming took 3 bases from V and 7 from J, leaving 15 bases between them. Per the germline V gene, CDR1 is SGHVS and CDR2 is FQNEAQ. CDR3 size: 15 residues. Details on this clone: Its target is unknown.

Only in-frame clones appear in the TCRdb table, and some are missing; sequencing was by immunoSEQ multiplex PCR. The profile shows around 100,000 clones, approximately 91% of them singletons. This TCR was recovered from an adult in good health. The specimen was peripheral blood, collected on day 0 of AZD1222 vaccination. V is TRBV7-8 and J is TRBJ2-2, with D perhaps TRBD1 (5 bases). The DNA for the CDR3 is TGTGCCAGCAGCTTGGGCAGGGATTTATTCGGGGAGCTGTTTTTT. Translated, it gives CASSLGRDLFGELFF.